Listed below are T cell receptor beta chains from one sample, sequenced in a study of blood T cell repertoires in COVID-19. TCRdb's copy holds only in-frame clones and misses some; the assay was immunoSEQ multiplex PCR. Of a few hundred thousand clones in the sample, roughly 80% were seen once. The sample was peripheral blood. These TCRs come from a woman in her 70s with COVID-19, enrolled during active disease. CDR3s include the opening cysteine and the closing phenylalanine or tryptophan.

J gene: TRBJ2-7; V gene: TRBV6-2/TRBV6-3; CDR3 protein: CASSSGQRPVYEQYF
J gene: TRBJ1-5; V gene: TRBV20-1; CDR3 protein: CSASHVRDNWDQPQHF
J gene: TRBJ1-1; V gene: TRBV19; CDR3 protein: CASSIIRTGGTEAFF
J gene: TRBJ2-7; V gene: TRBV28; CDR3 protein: CASSSAWEREERF
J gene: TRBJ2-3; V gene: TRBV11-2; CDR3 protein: CASSLEGRGRDTDTQYF
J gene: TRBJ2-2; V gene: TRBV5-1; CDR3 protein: CASNEQVGELFF
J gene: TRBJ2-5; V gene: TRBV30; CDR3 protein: CAWSRMGGETQYF
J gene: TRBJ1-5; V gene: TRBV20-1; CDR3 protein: CSASSGINQPQHF
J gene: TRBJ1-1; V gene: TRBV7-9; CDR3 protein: CASSLGSGNTEAFF
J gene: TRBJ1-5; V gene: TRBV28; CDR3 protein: CASRLTSQPQHF
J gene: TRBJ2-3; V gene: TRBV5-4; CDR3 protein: CASSLYRLAGTDTQYF
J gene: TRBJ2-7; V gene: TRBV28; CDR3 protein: CASSFGGVGYEQYF
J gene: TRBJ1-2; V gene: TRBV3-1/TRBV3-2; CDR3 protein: CASSPVRDGYTF
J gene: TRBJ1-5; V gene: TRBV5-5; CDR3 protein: CASSSQGSSNQPQHF
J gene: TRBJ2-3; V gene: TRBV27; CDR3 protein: CASSLGLVSTDTQYF
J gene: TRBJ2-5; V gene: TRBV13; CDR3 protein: CASSSSLGRGKETQYF
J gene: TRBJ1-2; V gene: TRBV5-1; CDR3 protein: CASSLDGGDYGYTF
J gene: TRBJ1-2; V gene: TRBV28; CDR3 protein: CASSRGTGPHYGYTF